These T cell receptor beta chains were read from a single sample in a study of cytomegalovirus exposure and HLA in healthy donors. Assay used: immunoSEQ multiplex PCR; TCRdb lists only in-frame clones, some missing. The table lists roughly 140,000 clones, about 87% of them singletons, with less than 9% in the top ten. The material sequenced was PBMCs. These receptors originate from a man between 18 and 29 years old in good health and CMV-seropositive. Each CDR3 is given with its conserved first and last residue. A D gene is named only where the DNA matches it firmly. Size values are once, few and many counts, or a class for expanded clones, and some rows have none.

V	J	size	D	CDR3	DNA
TRBV7-8	TRBJ2-3	-	-	CASSLAGPDDTDTQYF	TGTGCCAGCAGCTTAGCGGGGCCGGACGACACAGATACGCAGTATTTT
TRBV6-1	TRBJ2-1	-	TRBD2	CASSDRLAGRVFNEQFF	TGTGCCAGCAGTGATCGGCTAGCGGGTCGAGTCTTTAATGAGCAGTTCTTC
TRBV5-1	TRBJ1-5	-	-	CASSLAENQPQHF	TGCGCCAGCAGCTTGGCGGAGAATCAGCCCCAGCATTTT
TRBV6-1	TRBJ1-1	-	TRBD1	CASSDPGTGGTEAFF	TGTGCCAGCAGTGACCCGGGGACAGGGGGGACTGAAGCTTTCTTT
TRBV5-1	TRBJ1-3	-	-	CASSSEGTGGNTIYF	TGCGCCAGCAGCTCGGAGGGAACGGGCGGAAACACCATATATTTT
TRBV6-5	TRBJ1-1	-	-	CASRSSGMNTEAFF	TGTGCCAGCAGATCAAGCGGGATGAACACTGAAGCTTTCTTT
TRBV5-1	TRBJ2-7	-	TRBD1	CASPAPGTVVSYEQYF	TGCGCCAGTCCAGCTCCCGGGACAGTTGTCTCCTACGAGCAGTACTTC
TRBV6-5	TRBJ2-2	-	-	CASSYRSRSNTGELFF	TGTGCCAGCAGTTACAGATCGCGAAGCAACACCGGGGAGCTGTTTTTT
TRBV7-7	TRBJ1-2	-	-	CASSLAQDNYGYTF	TGTGCCAGCAGCTTAGCACAGGACAACTATGGCTACACCTTC
TRBV7-3	TRBJ2-2	-	TRBD2	CASSTYFGGRGGELFF	TGTGCCAGCAGCACCTACTTCGGAGGGAGGGGCGGGGAGCTGTTTTTT
TRBV2	TRBJ2-7	-	TRBD2	CASRRTSGRNEQYF	TGTGCCAGCAGGCGGACTAGCGGGAGGAACGAGCAGTACTTC
TRBV9	TRBJ2-5	-	-	CASSVEYNQETQYF	TGTGCCAGCAGCGTAGAGTACAACCAAGAGACCCAGTACTTC
TRBV7-3	TRBJ2-3	-	-	CASSIESTDTQYF	TGTGCCAGCAGCATAGAAAGCACAGATACGCAGTATTTT
TRBV10-1	TRBJ2-3	once	TRBD2	CASKGSGSADTQYF	TGCGCCAGCAAAGGTAGCGGGAGTGCAGATACGCAGTATTTT
TRBV11-2	TRBJ2-3	-	-	CASSQARGDSTDTQYF	TGTGCCAGCAGTCAAGCTCGCGGGGATAGCACAGATACGCAGTATTTT
TRBV29-1	TRBJ1-1	-	-	CSVGSTRAEAFF	TGCAGCGTTGGATCTACTAGGGCTGAAGCTTTCTTT
TRBV27	TRBJ1-6	few	TRBD1	CASRRGQGRSSPLHF	TGTGCCAGCAGACGTGGACAGGGAAGGAGTTCACCCCTCCACTTT
TRBV18	TRBJ1-2	-	-	CASSPTNRDDYGYTF	TGTGCCAGCTCGCCAACAAACAGGGATGACTATGGCTACACCTTC
TRBV5-1	TRBJ2-1	-	-	CASSPGERRYNEQFF	TGCGCCAGCAGCCCCGGGGAGCGGAGGTACAATGAGCAGTTCTTC
TRBV2	TRBJ1-5	-	-	CASSEWGDQPQHF	TGTGCCAGCAGTGAATGGGGGGATCAGCCCCAGCATTTT
TRBV27	TRBJ1-4	few	TRBD1	CASSFAGGNEKLFF	TGTGCCAGCAGTTTTGCAGGGGGGAATGAAAAACTGTTTTTT
TRBV7-9	TRBJ1-2	-	-	CASSPRDLHGYTF	TGTGCCAGCAGCCCCAGGGATCTCCATGGCTACACCTTC
TRBV5-1	TRBJ2-1	-	-	CASSLGRGNRNEQFF	TGCGCCAGCAGCTTGGGGCGGGGTAATAGGAATGAGCAGTTCTTC
TRBV5-6	TRBJ2-7	-	TRBD2	CASRRLAGEYEQYF	TGTGCCAGCAGACGACTAGCGGGAGAGTACGAGCAGTACTTC
TRBV7-8	TRBJ2-7	-	-	CASSLGEASMQYF	TGTGCCAGCAGCCTAGGAGAAGCTTCGATGCAGTACTTC
TRBV5-1	TRBJ2-7	-	TRBD1	CASSYPGQSSYEQYF	TGCGCCAGCAGCTACCCGGGACAGAGCTCCTACGAGCAGTACTTC
TRBV11-2	TRBJ2-7	-	TRBD2	CASSLASGGSYEQYF	TGTGCCAGCAGCTTAGCTAGCGGGGGTTCCTACGAGCAGTACTTC
TRBV6-6	TRBJ1-2	-	-	CASSALQGNYGYTF	TGTGCCAGCAGTGCATTACAGGGAAACTATGGCTACACCTTC
TRBV19	TRBJ2-7	once	-	CASSNRWEQYF	TGTGCCAGTAGTAATCGGTGGGAGCAGTACTTC
TRBV11-3	TRBJ2-7	-	TRBD1	CASSLGQGVGEQYF	TGTGCCAGCAGCTTAGGACAGGGGGTGGGGGAGCAGTACTTC
TRBV19	TRBJ1-2	-	TRBD1	CASSIRDRVPSKNGYTF	TGTGCCAGTAGTATACGGGACAGGGTTCCGTCAAAGAATGGCTACACCTTC
TRBV7-8	TRBJ2-1	few	TRBD2	CASSPPYRLAGFKKQFF	TGTGCCAGCAGCCCCCCTTATCGACTAGCGGGATTTAAGAAGCAGTTCTTC
TRBV6-1	TRBJ2-7	-	-	CASTLTRGYEQYF	TGTGCCAGCACTTTGACACGTGGCTACGAGCAGTACTTC
TRBV11-3	TRBJ1-3	-	-	CASSLQTVGNTIYF	TGTGCCAGCAGCTTACAGACAGTAGGAAACACCATATATTTT
TRBV5-4	TRBJ1-4	-	-	CASSLDQGLANEKLFF	TGTGCCAGCAGCTTGGATCAGGGGCTGGCTAATGAAAAACTGTTTTTT
TRBV7-9	TRBJ1-3	-	TRBD1	CASSEFRDRIPSSGNTIYF	TGTGCCAGCAGCGAGTTTAGGGACAGAATCCCCTCTTCTGGAAACACCATATATTTT
TRBV10-3	TRBJ2-2	few	-	CAISESYSSGGLFF	TGTGCCATCAGTGAGTCGTACAGCAGTGGTGGGCTGTTTTTT
TRBV19	TRBJ2-1	-	TRBD2	CASSPGTSGVRGEQFF	TGTGCCAGTAGTCCGGGGACTAGCGGGGTAAGGGGGGAGCAGTTCTTC
TRBV6-5	TRBJ1-5	-	-	CASSFDSSRGQPQHF	TGTGCCAGCAGTTTCGACAGTTCGCGGGGTCAGCCCCAGCATTTT
TRBV7-7	TRBJ2-5	-	-	CASSKGQQETQYF	TGTGCTAGCAGCAAAGGACAGCAAGAGACCCAGTACTTC
TRBV15	TRBJ1-2	-	-	CATSREGQARRYTF	TGTGCCACCAGCAGAGAAGGCCAGGCGAGACGCTACACCTTC
TRBV6-1	TRBJ2-3	-	TRBD2	CASSERLAGGTQYF	TGTGCCAGCAGTGAACGACTAGCTGGGGGTACGCAGTATTTT
TRBV29-1	TRBJ2-2	-	-	CSSVLSTGELFF	TGCAGCTCAGTTTTATCCACCGGGGAGCTGTTTTTT
TRBV10-3	TRBJ2-3	-	-	CAISGGGNGGDTQYF	TGTGCCATCAGTGGAGGTGGCAACGGGGGAGATACGCAGTATTTT
TRBV11-3	TRBJ2-7	-	TRBD2	CASSPTSGRAYEQYF	TGTGCCAGCAGCCCAACTAGCGGGAGGGCTTACGAGCAGTACTTC
TRBV11-2	TRBJ2-5	-	-	CASSLVGPTEYQETQYF	TGTGCCAGCAGCTTAGTAGGTCCGACAGAGTACCAAGAGACCCAGTACTTC
TRBV7-6	TRBJ2-3	-	-	CASSSPDTDTQYF	TGTGCCAGCAGCTCCCCAGACACAGATACGCAGTATTTT
TRBV18	TRBJ2-1	-	TRBD2	CASSPPSGGTNNEQFF	TGTGCCAGCTCACCACCAAGCGGGGGGACGAACAATGAGCAGTTCTTC
TRBV9	TRBJ2-5	-	TRBD1	CASSLGQGGQETQYF	TGTGCCAGCAGCCTAGGACAGGGTGGACAAGAGACCCAGTACTTC